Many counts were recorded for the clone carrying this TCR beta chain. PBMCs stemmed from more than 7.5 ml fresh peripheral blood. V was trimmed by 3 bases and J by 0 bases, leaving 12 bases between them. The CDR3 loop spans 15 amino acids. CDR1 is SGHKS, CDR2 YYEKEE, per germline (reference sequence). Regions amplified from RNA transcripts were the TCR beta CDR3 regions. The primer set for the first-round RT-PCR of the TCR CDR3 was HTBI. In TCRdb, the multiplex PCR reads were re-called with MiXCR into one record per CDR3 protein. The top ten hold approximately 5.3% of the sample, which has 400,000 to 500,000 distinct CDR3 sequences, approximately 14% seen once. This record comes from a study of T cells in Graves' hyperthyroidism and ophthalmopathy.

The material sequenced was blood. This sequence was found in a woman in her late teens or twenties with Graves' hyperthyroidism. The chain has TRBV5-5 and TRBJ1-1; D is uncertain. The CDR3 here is CASSWSEFMNTEAFF. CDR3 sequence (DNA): TGTGCCAGCAGCTGGTCAGAGTTCATGAACACTGAAGCTTTCTTT.